The clone carrying this T cell receptor (beta chain) was detected only a few times. There were TCR beta CDR3 regions amplified from RNA transcripts. The TCR CDR3 first-round RT-PCR relied on the HTBI primer set. TCRdb used MiXCR to reprocess the multiplex PCR reads, holding one entry per CDR3 protein. This table has approximately 370,000 distinct CDR3 sequences, roughly 17% appearing once. The CDR3 spans 13 residues. Trimming took off 5 bases at V and 5 bases at J, with 10 bases between the two ends. CDR1 is MGHDK, CDR2 SYGVNS, per germline. The data stem from a study of T cells in Graves' hyperthyroidism and ophthalmopathy.

Sample: blood. J is TRBJ2-1 and V is TRBV25-1; D unresolved. The sequence was collected from a woman aged 25-40 years with Graves' hyperthyroidism that later progressed to Graves' ophthalmopathy. CDR3 nucleotide sequence: TGTGCCAGCAGTCAACTATCCCACAATGAGCAGTTCTTC. Translated: CASSQLSHNEQFF.